Sequencing of this TCR beta chain was carried out in a study of identical twins. This clonotype was counted ten times or more. Trimming removed 0 bases at V and 7 bases at J, with 9 bases between. CDR3 length equals 14 residues. CDR1 and CDR2 from the germline V gene are MNHEY and SVGAGI. MiXCR, applied by TCRdb to the 5' RACE reads, yields one record per CDR3 protein. The table has fewer than 500,000 distinct CDR3 sequences, 14% seen once. This same sample was also taken into another study, of yellow fever vaccine responses in identical twins.

This chain links TRBV6-5 with TRBJ2-2, with D unresolved. This sequence was found in a woman younger than 30 in good health. Material for sequencing was CD4+ T cells sorted from blood. The CDR3 loop reads CASSYSINGGELFF. The CDR3 nucleotides are TGTGCCAGCAGTTACTCGATAAACGGCGGGGAGCTGTTTTTT.